The TCR beta chain under discussion was sequenced for a study of T cell responses to AZD1222 COVID-19 vaccine. The germline gives CDR1 SGHNT, CDR2 YENEEA. V lost 5 bases and J 6 bases, leaving 14 bases between the germline ends. The CDR3 contains 13 residues. A single count supports this clone. TCRdb's copy holds only in-frame clones and misses some; the assay was immunoSEQ multiplex PCR. The sample has 150,000 to 200,000 clones, roughly 88% seen once. The TCR comes from an adult in good health. Sequencing was performed on peripheral blood, taken on day 0 of AZD1222 vaccination. This chain connects TRBV11-3 to TRBJ2-7; a weak D match, TRBD1 (5 bases). The CDR3 loop is CASSATGRTEQYF. In DNA, the CDR3 is TGTGCCAGCAGCGCTACAGGAAGGACCGAGCAGTACTTC.